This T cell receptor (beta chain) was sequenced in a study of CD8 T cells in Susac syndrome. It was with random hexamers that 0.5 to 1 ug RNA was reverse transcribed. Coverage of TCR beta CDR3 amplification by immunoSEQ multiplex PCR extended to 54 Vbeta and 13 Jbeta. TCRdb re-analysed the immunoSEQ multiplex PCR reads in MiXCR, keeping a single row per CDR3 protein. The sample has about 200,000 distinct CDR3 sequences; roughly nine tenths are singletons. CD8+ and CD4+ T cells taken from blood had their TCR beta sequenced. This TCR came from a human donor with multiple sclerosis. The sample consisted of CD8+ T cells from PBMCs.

The CDR3 bases are TGTGCCAGCAGCACCGGACAGGGAGAGAATCAGCCCCAGCATTTT. Its translation: CASSTGQGENQPQHF. The chain employs TRBV9 and TRBJ1-5; 8 nucleotides align to TRBD1. The CDR3 spans 15 residues. Germline lookup yields CDR1 SGDLS and CDR2 YYNGEE. V lost 4 bases to trimming and J lost 4 bases; unmatched junction nucleotides: 7.